Sequencing of this T cell receptor beta chain was carried out in a study of cytomegalovirus exposure and HLA in healthy donors. PCR was performed using 60 Vbeta and 13 Jbeta primers. Generated by immunoSEQ multiplex PCR, the TCRdb table keeps only in-frame clones and is missing some. The sample holds 55,000 to 75,000 clones. The clonotype comes from a woman in her 30s in good health and CMV-seronegative. Material: PBMCs.

CDR3 protein: CASSVSGVLTDTQYF. The CDR3 DNA reads as TGTGCCAGCAGCGTATCGGGAGTTTTGACGGATACGCAGTATTTT. This chain links TRBV9 with TRBJ2-3; perhaps TRBD2 as D (6 bases). Trimming removed 1 base from V and 6 bases from J, with 15 bases in between. The CDR3 sequence is 15 residues long. The germline V gene encodes CDR1 SGDLS and CDR2 YYNGEE.